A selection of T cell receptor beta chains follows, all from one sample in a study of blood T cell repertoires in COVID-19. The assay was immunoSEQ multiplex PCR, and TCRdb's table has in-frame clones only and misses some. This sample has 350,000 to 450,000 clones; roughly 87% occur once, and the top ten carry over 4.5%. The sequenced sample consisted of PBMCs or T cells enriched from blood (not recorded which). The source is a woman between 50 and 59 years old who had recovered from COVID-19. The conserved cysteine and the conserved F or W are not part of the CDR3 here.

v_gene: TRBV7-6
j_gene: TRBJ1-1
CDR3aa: ASSLARATGSVTEAF

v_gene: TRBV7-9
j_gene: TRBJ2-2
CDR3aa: ASSSQGRAGELF

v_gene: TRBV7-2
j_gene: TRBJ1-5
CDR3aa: ASTTPSGPGAGQPQH

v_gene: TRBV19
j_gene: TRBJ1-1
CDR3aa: ASGDLVSGGTEAF

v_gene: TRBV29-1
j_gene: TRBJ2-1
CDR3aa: SVAGVRSNEQF

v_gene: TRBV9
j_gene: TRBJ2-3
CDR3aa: ASSVIGSGNTQY

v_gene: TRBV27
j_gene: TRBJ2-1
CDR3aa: ASSFRDRRNNEQF

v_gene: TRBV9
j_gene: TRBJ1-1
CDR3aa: ASSASPTGEAF

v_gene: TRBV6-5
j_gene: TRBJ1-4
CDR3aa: ASSSGTGVEKLF

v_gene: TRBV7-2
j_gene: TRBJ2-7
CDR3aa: ASSYGLAGAPSYEQY

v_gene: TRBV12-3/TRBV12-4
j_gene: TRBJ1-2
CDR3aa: ASSLLQGRGYT

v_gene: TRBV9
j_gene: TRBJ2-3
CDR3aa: ASSRLERADTQY

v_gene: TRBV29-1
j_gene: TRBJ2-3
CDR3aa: SVGGPQDPDTQY